The rows below give T cell receptor beta chains drawn from one sample of a study of cytomegalovirus exposure and HLA in healthy donors. TCRdb's table, derived via immunoSEQ multiplex PCR, lists solely in-frame clones and lacks some. The repertoire holds about 58,000 clones, with more than 75% as singletons. The source material was PBMCs. The receptors shown here come from a man younger than 30 in good health and CMV-seronegative. Each CDR3 is given with its conserved first and last residue. D genes are given only for firm matches. Only some rows state a clone size, as once, few, many or a class for expanded clones.

v_gene	j_gene	d_gene	abundance	CDR3nt	CDR3aa
TRBV10-3	TRBJ1-5	TRBD1	-	TGTGCCATCAGTGACGGGACAGAAGGTCAGCCCCAGCATTTT	CAISDGTEGQPQHF
TRBV7-9	TRBJ1-5	-	-	TGTGCCAGCAGTCTAGCGGGGCAGGCGAGGGAGCCCCAGCATTTT	CASSLAGQAREPQHF
TRBV9	TRBJ2-3	TRBD2	-	TGTGCCAGCAGCGTCCTAGCGGGAGCCCTAGATACGCAGTATTTT	CASSVLAGALDTQYF
TRBV5-8	TRBJ1-5	-	-	TGTGCCAGCAGCTCGTGGACAGGCAATCAGCCCCAGCATTTT	CASSSWTGNQPQHF
TRBV6-1	TRBJ2-1	TRBD2	-	TGTGCCAGCAGATCGGGCGGGGGGATAAACAATGAGCAGTTCTTC	CASRSGGGINNEQFF
TRBV28	TRBJ2-1	TRBD2	-	TGTGCCAGCAGTTTAACTAGCGGGAGCTCCTACAATGAGCAGTTCTTC	CASSLTSGSSYNEQFF
TRBV28	TRBJ2-3	TRBD2	-	TGTGCCAGCAGAAAAGCGGGAAGGAGCACAGATACGCAGTATTTT	CASRKAGRSTDTQYF
TRBV6-5	TRBJ2-1	-	once	TGTGCCAGCAGTACCTGGGCGGGGAATGAGCAGTTCTTC	CASSTWAGNEQFF
TRBV29-1	TRBJ1-5	TRBD1	-	TGCAGCGCCATCACAGGGGGTGGTCAGCCCCAGCATTTT	CSAITGGGQPQHF
TRBV28	TRBJ2-5	-	-	TGTGCCAGCAGCGGAGGGGCTGTTATGTTCGAGACCCAGTACTTC	CASSGGAVMFETQYF
TRBV5-6	TRBJ1-2	-	-	TGTGCCAGCAGCTTGGGTTTGGGAGACTCTGGCTACACCTTC	CASSLGLGDSGYTF
TRBV7-8	TRBJ2-5	-	-	TGTGCCAGCAGCTCCGAGGACAGACAAGAGACCCAGTACTTC	CASSSEDRQETQYF
TRBV2	TRBJ1-3	TRBD1	-	TGTGCCACAGAAGAACCGGGACAGGGGTCTGGAAACACCATATATTTT	CATEEPGQGSGNTIYF
TRBV7-8	TRBJ1-3	-	-	TGTGCCAGCAGTCATAGGGGTTCCGGAAACACCATATATTTT	CASSHRGSGNTIYF
TRBV28	TRBJ1-4	-	-	TGTGCCAGCGTCCGGGACTTAAATGAAAAACTGTTTTTT	CASVRDLNEKLFF
TRBV28	TRBJ2-5	TRBD1	-	TGTGCCAGCAGTTTAGTTTTCGGACAGGGGGAAGAGACCCAGTACTTC	CASSLVFGQGEETQYF
TRBV5-6	TRBJ2-7	TRBD2	-	TGTGCCAGCAGCTTGGTCTCGCGGGAGTCCCACGAGCAGTACTTC	CASSLVSRESHEQYF
TRBV15	TRBJ2-7	-	-	TGTGCCACCAGCGAAATGGTCGTGCGGTTGAGCTCCTACGAGCAGTACTTC	CATSEMVVRLSSYEQYF
TRBV2	TRBJ2-3	-	-	TGTGCCAGCAAACCACTAGGTTCCGCCGGGGATACGCAGTATTTT	CASKPLGSAGDTQYF
TRBV11-3	TRBJ1-2	-	-	TGTGCCAGCAGCACAGACGATTTGTGGGGCTACACCTTC	CASSTDDLWGYTF
TRBV5-6	TRBJ2-1	TRBD2	-	TGTGCCAGCAGCTTGGCCAGCGGGAGGGCCCGGGGGCATGAGCAGTTCTTC	CASSLASGRARGHEQFF
TRBV5-6	TRBJ1-2	-	-	TGTGCCAGCAGCGCCCCAGGTAACCGGGGCTATGGCTACACCTTC	CASSAPGNRGYGYTF
TRBV19	TRBJ2-1	TRBD2	-	TGTGCCAGTACCCCTCTAGCGGGAGGTTCCAATGAGCAGTTCTTC	CASTPLAGGSNEQFF
TRBV6-5	TRBJ2-7	-	-	TGTGCCACCACGACTTCCCCGCCGGGCGAGCAGTACTTC	CATTTSPPGEQYF
TRBV7-9	TRBJ2-1	TRBD2	-	TGTGCCAGCAGCTTAGATCTAGCGGGAGGGCCTGGCTCCTACAATGAGCAGTTCTTC	CASSLDLAGGPGSYNEQFF
TRBV11-3	TRBJ1-1	-	-	TGTGCCAGCAGCTTGGGCAGGAACACTGAAGCTTTCTTT	CASSLGRNTEAFF
TRBV14	TRBJ2-1	TRBD2	-	TGTGCCAGCAGCACGAATCGTCCGGGACTAGCGGGACCCTACAATGAGCAGTTCTTC	CASSTNRPGLAGPYNEQFF
TRBV29-1	TRBJ2-7	TRBD1	-	TGCAGCGTTGAAGAAGCGGACGGGACAGAGACCTACGAGCAGTACTTC	CSVEEADGTETYEQYF
TRBV23-1	TRBJ2-1	TRBD2	-	TGCGCCAGCAGTCAAGGCCGTTTTAGCGGGAGAAAGGAAGATGAGCAGTTCTTC	CASSQGRFSGRKEDEQFF
TRBV4-1	TRBJ2-2	TRBD2	-	TGCGCCAGCAGCCGGCACGGCGCGGGAGGGGAAACCGGGGAGCTGTTTTTT	CASSRHGAGGETGELFF
TRBV4-1	TRBJ2-5	-	-	TGCGCCAGCAGCCAAGAAGGAGGGCTGGAGACCCAGTACTTC	CASSQEGGLETQYF
TRBV27	TRBJ1-1	TRBD1	-	TGTGCCAGCAGGAAAGACAGGGGGTTTCGGGTCACTGAAGCTTTCTTT	CASRKDRGFRVTEAFF
TRBV15	TRBJ2-3	TRBD2	-	TGTGCCACCAGCAGATTCGGGACTAGCGGGACTAGCACAGATACGCAGTATTTT	CATSRFGTSGTSTDTQYF
TRBV28	TRBJ1-2	-	-	TGTGCCAGCAGTTTGGGCAGCTTCTATGGCTACACCTTC	CASSLGSFYGYTF
TRBV5-6	TRBJ1-1	-	-	TGTGCCAGCAGCCTCCCGGACAGTATGAACACTGAAGCTTTCTTT	CASSLPDSMNTEAFF
TRBV19	TRBJ2-5	TRBD2	-	TGTGCCAGTAGTTCCTCTCCCCTAGCGGGAATTGGAGAGACCCAGTACTTC	CASSSSPLAGIGETQYF
TRBV6-1	TRBJ1-5	-	-	TGTGCCAGCAGTGAACAGGGAAGTAGCAATCAGCCCCAGCATTTT	CASSEQGSSNQPQHF
TRBV30	TRBJ2-7	TRBD2	-	TGTGCCCAATCGAGGACGGGAGGGCCGCCCTACGAGCAGTACTTC	CAQSRTGGPPYEQYF
TRBV10-2	TRBJ2-2	-	-	TGCGCCAGCGGGGGCGGTTTTTTGAGTTGGGAGCTGTTTTTT	CASGGGFLSWELFF
TRBV5-1	TRBJ1-4	-	-	TGCGCCAGCAGCGCACAAGGCGGGACTAATGAAAAACTGTTTTTT	CASSAQGGTNEKLFF
TRBV11-2	TRBJ1-1	-	-	TGTGCCAGCAGCTTGGAGTGGACTGAAGCTTTCTTT	CASSLEWTEAFF
TRBV28	TRBJ2-1	-	-	TGTGCCAGCCAGTTAGCGGAGCCCTACAATGAGCAGTTCTTC	CASQLAEPYNEQFF
TRBV6-5	TRBJ1-1	-	-	TGTGCCAGCAGCCTCGGACAGCACACTGAAGCTTTCTTT	CASSLGQHTEAFF
TRBV28	TRBJ2-6	TRBD2	-	TGTGCCAGCAAAGGAGCGGGGGGGGCCAACGTCCTGACTTTC	CASKGAGGANVLTF
TRBV6-4	TRBJ1-1	-	-	TGTGCCACCCCTAATCAAAATTACTCCAACACTGAAGCTTTCTTT	CATPNQNYSNTEAFF
TRBV6-4	TRBJ1-5	-	-	TGTGGGGGGGATGGGGGCAATCAGCCCCAGCATTTT	CGGDGGNQPQHF
TRBV2	TRBJ1-2	-	-	TGTGCCAGCAGTGGCGAAGGGGACTATGGCTACACCTTC	CASSGEGDYGYTF
TRBV7-2	TRBJ2-3	-	-	TGTGCCAGCAACAGCGGGCCGTCGAAAGATACGCAGTATTTT	CASNSGPSKDTQYF
TRBV5-1	TRBJ2-3	-	-	TGCGCCAGCAGCTTGATGCAGGATGCAGATACGCAGTATTTT	CASSLMQDADTQYF
TRBV2	TRBJ2-1	TRBD1	-	TGTGCCAGCAGCTCCCATCGAGACAGGGTTGAGCAGTTCTTC	CASSSHRDRVEQFF
TRBV6-1	TRBJ2-1	-	-	TGTGCCAGCAGTACCGAAGGGGGGGCGGGCAATGAGCAGTTCTTC	CASSTEGGAGNEQFF
TRBV16	TRBJ2-7	TRBD2	-	TGTGCCAGCAGCCAATCGGACCCGGGAGGCGAGCAGTACTTC	CASSQSDPGGEQYF
TRBV20-1	TRBJ1-1	-	-	TGCAGAGTCGCGGGGAACACTGAAGCTTTCTTT	CRVAGNTEAFF
TRBV29-1	TRBJ2-1	TRBD2	-	TGCAGCGTCTGTCGCGGGAGTACGGTCAATGAGCAGTTCTTC	CSVCRGSTVNEQFF
TRBV6-1	TRBJ2-5	TRBD2	once	TGTGCCAGCAGTGAGTGGGGACTAGCCGAGACCCAGTACTTC	CASSEWGLAETQYF
TRBV10-3	TRBJ2-5	TRBD1	-	TGTGCCATCAGTCAGACAGGGGCATACGAGACCCAGTACTTC	CAISQTGAYETQYF
TRBV29-1	TRBJ2-3	-	-	TGCAGCGTTGATGCGAGCACAGATACGCAGTATTTT	CSVDASTDTQYF
TRBV28	TRBJ1-1	-	-	TGTGCCAGCAGTCTAACAGGTCCCGCTGAAGCTTTCTTT	CASSLTGPAEAFF
TRBV10-1	TRBJ2-4	TRBD1	-	TGCGCCAGCAGTGGGGCAGGGGGCCGATCCTTC	CASSGAGGRSF
TRBV7-2	TRBJ2-7	TRBD2	few	TGTGCCAGCAGCTCGGGAGCGGGAGGGCTTAGGCAGTACTTC	CASSSGAGGLRQYF